The 30 T cell receptor beta chains in this list originate from one sample, sequenced in a study of shared clonotypes between healthy human individuals. Libraries were prepared by immunoSEQ multiplex PCR; TCRdb keeps only in-frame clonotypes and omits some of them. The sample yields 1 million to 1.2 million clones, about 80% seen once. The sequenced sample consisted of memory CD4+ T cells from PBMCs. Subset described: CD45RA-negative fraction. The receptors were sampled from a man aged 18 to 29 in good health. Some clones in this sample may be carry-over from other donors' samples.

The chain recombines TRBV18 with TRBJ1-1; maybe TRBD1 (5 bases). Germline CDR1 KGHSH, CDR2 LQKENI. V lost 3 bases and J 11 bases, leaving 13 bases between the germline ends. There are 12 residues in the CDR3. This CDR3 is CASSPTLGVAFF. The DNA for the CDR3 is TGTGCCAGCTCACCGACCTTAGGGGTCGCTTTCTTT.

The chain carries TRBV7-9 and TRBJ2-1; a possible D gene is TRBD2 (6 bases). CDR1 is SEHNR, CDR2 FQNEAQ, per germline (reference sequence). With 3 bases removed from V and 8 bases from J, the gap between germline ends came to 11 bases. This CDR3 spans 13 amino acids. The CDR3 loop reads CASSLNKRDEQFF. CDR3 nucleotides: TGTGCCAGCAGCTTGAACAAGCGGGATGAGCAGTTCTTC.

The chain is built from TRBV4-1 and TRBJ1-5, with TRBD1 matching over 7 bases. J gave up 5 bases and V 1 base, and 8 bases lay outside the gene matches. The CDR3 sequence is 16 residues long. Germline V gene lookup returns CDR1 MGHRA and CDR2 YSYEKL. CDR3 in amino acids: CASSQVSADRHQPQHF. In nucleotides, the CDR3 is TGCGCCAGCAGCCAAGTTTCAGCGGACAGGCATCAGCCCCAGCATTTT.

This chain connects TRBV7-6 to TRBJ2-3; D not certain. This CDR3 comprises 15 residues. CDR1 and CDR2 from the germline V gene are SGHVS and FNYEAQ. V was shortened by 3 bases and J by 0 bases, with 10 bases between the two germline ends. CDR3 nucleotide sequence: TGTGCCAGCAGCTTTTCTGGGTCTAGCACAGATACGCAGTATTTT. This gives the protein CASSFSGSSTDTQYF.

This chain links TRBV30 with TRBJ2-1, with D hard to call. The CDR3 contains 11 residues. Between the trimmed V and J ends, which lost 3 bases and 12 bases, there was a span of 12 bases. CDR1 and CDR2 from the germline V gene are GTSNPN and SVGIG (reference sequence). The CDR3 loop reads CAWSPRGPQFF. Written as DNA, the CDR3 is TGTGCCTGGAGCCCCCGAGGACCGCAGTTCTTC.

The gene calls are TRBV4-1 and TRBJ2-5; 8 nucleotides align to TRBD1. Trimming removed 4 bases from V and 1 base from J; junction bases left unmatched: 5. Germline V gene data show CDR1 as MGHRA and CDR2 as YSYEKL. The CDR3 totals 15 residues. CDR3 protein: CASSLQGAGQETQYF. CDR3 DNA: TGCGCCAGCAGCCTGCAGGGGGCTGGCCAAGAGACCCAGTACTTC.

J is TRBJ2-1 and V is TRBV21-1. TRBV21-1 is classified as a pseudogene. The CDR3 is 15 residues long. The CDR3 bases are TGTGCCAGCAGCAAAGCGGCAGGCCGGGCAGATGAGCAGTTCTTC. Its protein is CASSKAAGRADEQFF.

This rearrangement joins TRBV2 to TRBJ2-5; possibly TRBD2 for D (6 bases). The CDR3 sequence is 14 residues long. From germline, CDR1 is SNHLY and CDR2 FYNNEI. V lost 5 bases, J lost 4 bases, and 14 bases lay in between. The CDR3 nucleotides are TGTGCCAGCAGTTTGACTAGTTCAATAGAGACCCAGTACTTC. Translation: CASSLTSSIETQYF.

The genes are TRBV9 and TRBJ2-5; D gene unclear. The CDR3 sequence is 13 residues long. V was pared by 2 bases and J by 2 bases, with 7 bases between. Germline V gene lookup returns CDR1 SGDLS and CDR2 YYNGEE. The CDR3 DNA reads as TGTGCCAGCAGCGTTCAGACACAAGAGACCCAGTACTTC. It translates to CASSVQTQETQYF.

This sequence joins TRBV11-2 and TRBJ1-4; the D gene is possibly TRBD1 (5 bases). This CDR3 comprises 18 residues. V shed 5 bases and J shed 2 bases, with 21 bases lying between them. CDR1 and CDR2 from the germline V gene are SGHAT and FQNNGV. Here the CDR3 DNA reads TGTGCCAGCAGCCCCGGGGGTGGCAGGTTCCCGACTAATGAAAAACTGTTTTTT. Translating gives CASSPGGGRFPTNEKLFF.

The V gene is TRBV28, the J gene TRBJ2-3, with 7 nucleotides matching TRBD1. The CDR3 spans 15 residues. Per the germline V gene, CDR1 is MDHEN and CDR2 is SYDVKM. The V segment lost 6 bases and the J segment 1 base; nucleotides outside the gene matches: 7. DNA for the CDR3: TGTGCCAGCAGGATAGGGGGCTTCGGCACAGATACGCAGTATTTT. It encodes CASRIGGFGTDTQYF.

With regard to this clone: This likely traces to a read error, being one base from a far larger clone. V usage is TRBV29-1 and J usage is TRBJ2-7, with 8 positions matching TRBD1. Germline loops: CDR1 SQVTM, CDR2 ANQGSEA. Losses at the gene ends were 7 bases for V and 8 bases for J; bases not matched to a gene: 10. This CDR3 comprises 12 residues. DNA of the CDR3: TGCAGCGGGGGGACAGGCGAACTCAAGCAGTACTTC. It specifies CSGGTGELKQYF.

This clone was found many times. Other DNA sequences of this sample code for an identical CDR3. V is TRBV29-1 and J is TRBJ2-7; D gene uncertain. Germline V gene lookup returns CDR1 SQVTM and CDR2 ANQGSEA. The V gene lost 6 bases and the J gene lost 5 bases, with 11 bases spanning the gap. This CDR3 is built from 11 residues. CDR3 sequence reads: CSVASSDEQYF. The CDR3 region has the DNA TGCAGCGTGGCGTCTAGTGACGAGCAGTACTTC.

This rearrangement joins TRBV4-1 to TRBJ2-7; 8 bases line up with TRBD1. CDR1 is MGHRA and CDR2 is YSYEKL in the germline V gene. The CDR3 is 18 amino acids. The V segment lost 0 bases and the J segment 2 bases; nucleotides outside the gene matches: 12. CDR3 residues: CASSQDIQKDRVPYEQYF. CDR3 in DNA: TGCGCCAGCAGCCAAGATATCCAAAAGGACAGGGTTCCCTACGAGCAGTACTTC.

V and J are TRBV9 and TRBJ1-6, with a possible D match to TRBD1 (6 bases). Germline V CDR1 and CDR2: SGDLS, YYNGEE. Between the trimmed V and J ends, which lost 0 bases and 5 bases, there was a span of 12 bases. CDR3 size: 16 residues. This CDR3 reads CASSVDAGADNSPLHF. CDR3 DNA sequence: TGTGCCAGCAGCGTAGACGCAGGGGCGGATAATTCACCCCTCCACTTT. Combining the CDR3 with reference TRBV9 and TRBJ1-6 gives the whole variable domain DSGVTQTPKHLITATGQRVTLRCSPRSGDLSVYWYQQSLDQGLQFLIQYYNGEERAKGNILERFSAQQFPDLHSELNLSSLELGDSALYFCASSVDAGADNSPLHFGNGTRLTVT.

Regarding this clone: The identical CDR3 is also encoded by other nucleotide sequences in the sample. The chain carries TRBV30 and TRBJ1-1; D is uncertain. The germline V gene has CDR1 GTSNPN and CDR2 SVGIG (reference sequence). This CDR3 region has 12 residues. V gave up 5 bases and J gave up 1 base, with 8 bases separating them. Here the CDR3 reads CAWSRANTEAFF. CDR3 sequence (DNA): TGTGCCTGGTCCCGGGCGAACACTGAAGCTTTCTTT. Full variable domain (remainder filled in from reference TRBV30 and TRBJ1-1): SQTIHQWPATLVQPVGSPLSLECTVEGTSNPNLYWYRQAAGRGLQLLFYSVGIGQISSEVPQNLSASRPQDRQFILSSKKLLLSDSGFYLCAWSRANTEAFFGQGTRLTVV.

The chain is built from TRBV11-2 and TRBJ2-1; 8 bases are a match to TRBD2. CDR3 length: 14 amino acids. V lost 3 bases to trimming and J lost 6 bases; unmatched junction nucleotides: 4. The germline gives CDR1 SGHAT, CDR2 FQNNGV. CDR3: CASSFGGRSNEQFF. CDR3 sequence (DNA): TGTGCCAGCAGCTTCGGCGGGAGGAGCAATGAGCAGTTCTTC. The full variable domain, completed using reference TRBV11-2 and TRBJ2-1, is EAGVAQSPRYKIIEKRQSVAFWCNPISGHATLYWYQQILGQGPKLLIQFQNNGVVDDSQLPKDRFSAERLKGVDSTLKIQPAKLEDSAVYLCASSFGGRSNEQFFGPGTRLTVL.

The chain carries TRBV7-9 and TRBJ2-7; 10 positions agree with TRBD2. Germline V gene data show CDR1 as SEHNR and CDR2 as FQNEAQ (reference sequence). V shed 5 bases, J shed 6 bases, and the junction held 10 bases outside the gene matches. The CDR3 is 15 residues long. This chain's CDR3 is CASSPREGLALEQYF. DNA of the CDR3: TGTGCCAGCAGCCCGAGGGAGGGACTAGCGCTCGAGCAGTACTTC.

The chain recombines TRBV5-1 with TRBJ2-2; 7 nucleotides line up with TRBD1. V lost 4 bases, J lost 4 bases, and 10 bases stayed unmatched. Per the germline V gene, CDR1 is SGHRS and CDR2 is YFSETQ. This CDR3 has 16 residues. Here the CDR3 DNA reads TGCGCCAGCAGCCAAGATACGACAGGGCGCACCGGGGAGCTGTTTTTT. Amino acid sequence: CASSQDTTGRTGELFF.

This chain joins TRBV6-6 and TRBJ2-1, with 7 bases lining up with TRBD1. Germline V gene data show CDR1 as MNHNY and CDR2 as SVGAGI (reference sequence). The trim removed 2 bases at V and 4 bases at J, leaving 5 bases unmatched. The CDR3 runs to 15 residues. The chain's CDR3 is CASSYEGAAYNEQFF. Here the CDR3 DNA reads TGTGCCAGCAGTTACGAGGGGGCGGCTTACAATGAGCAGTTCTTC.

The chain couples TRBV9 to TRBJ2-1; the D gene could be TRBD1 or TRBD2 (5 bases each). The CDR3 is made up of 16 amino acids. Trimming removed 1 base from V and 0 bases from J, with 11 bases in between. Germline V CDR1 and CDR2: SGDLS, YYNGEE. The CDR3, as DNA: TGTGCCAGCAGCGTAAGGGGAGACAGCTCCTACAATGAGCAGTTCTTC. Its protein product is CASSVRGDSSYNEQFF. The entire variable domain, with the rest obtained from reference TRBV9 and TRBJ2-1, is as follows: DSGVTQTPKHLITATGQRVTLRCSPRSGDLSVYWYQQSLDQGLQFLIQYYNGEERAKGNILERFSAQQFPDLHSELNLSSLELGDSALYFCASSVRGDSSYNEQFFGPGTRLTVL.

The chain combines TRBV7-9 with TRBJ2-2, with 8 bases fitting TRBD2. The CDR3 consists of 15 residues. The germline gives CDR1 SEHNR, CDR2 FQNEAQ (reference sequence). Trimming at V came to 5 bases and at J to 6 bases, leaving 8 bases not matched to a gene. The DNA of the CDR3 is TGTGCCAGCAGCCCGGGACTAGTTGAGGCCGGGGAGCTGTTTTTT. It specifies CASSPGLVEAGELFF.

This chain uses TRBV4-1 with TRBJ1-1, with a tentative D call TRBD1 (5 bases). Germline V lookup: CDR1 MGHRA, CDR2 YSYEKL. The V end lost 4 bases, the J end lost 1 base, and 16 bases lay between the germline ends. CDR3 length equals 16 residues. The CDR3 DNA follows: TGCGCCAGCAGCCGGGGCAGCCAAGAAGGGAACACTGAAGCTTTCTTT. It codes for CASSRGSQEGNTEAFF.

This clone was seen only a few times. J is TRBJ1-5 and V is TRBV7-2; tentatively, D is TRBD1 (6 bases). With 3 bases removed from V and 3 bases from J, the gap between germline ends came to 9 bases. CDR1 SGHTA and CDR2 FQGNSA come from the germline V gene. This CDR3 contains 14 residues. The CDR3 reads CASSFQGTNQPQHF. The CDR3, as DNA: TGTGCCAGCAGCTTTCAGGGGACCAATCAGCCCCAGCATTTT.

This clone was observed once. The chain uses TRBV11-3 and TRBJ2-4; D remains unclear. The V end lost 5 bases, the J end lost 10 bases, and 18 bases lay between the germline ends. Germline V gives CDR1 SGHNT, CDR2 YENEEA. This CDR3 contains 14 residues. This chain's CDR3 is CASSPKGGRVIQYF. CDR3 sequence (DNA): TGTGCCAGCAGCCCCAAAGGTGGTCGGGTTATTCAGTACTTC.

This sequence joins TRBV7-9 and TRBJ1-1; D call uncertain. Trimming stripped 5 bases from V and 1 base from J, with 8 bases between. This CDR3 region has 13 residues. Germline lookup yields CDR1 SEHNR and CDR2 FQNEAQ (reference sequence). CDR3 sequence reads: CASSRNQNTEAFF. In DNA, the CDR3 is TGTGCCAGCAGCCGCAACCAGAACACTGAAGCTTTCTTT.

The genes are TRBV5-1 and TRBJ1-4; no reliable D call. Germline V gene lookup returns CDR1 SGHRS and CDR2 YFSETQ. Trimming took off 4 bases at V and 3 bases at J, with 13 bases between the two ends. CDR3 length equals 15 residues. The CDR3 DNA follows: TGCGCCAGCAGCCCCGGCGGCAGTTCTAATGAAAAACTGTTTTTT. It yields the protein CASSPGGSSNEKLFF.

This chain uses TRBV28 with TRBJ2-5; TRBD2 aligns across 9 bases. This CDR3 comprises 15 residues. CDR1 and CDR2 (germline): MDHEN, SYDVKM. The V segment lost 5 bases and the J segment 4 bases; nucleotides outside the gene matches: 8. The CDR3 nucleotides are TGTGCCAGCAGTACGCTCGCGGGAGGGCCAGAGACCCAGTACTTC. This codes for CASSTLAGGPETQYF.

The V gene is TRBV5-1, the J gene TRBJ1-1; no clear D. Per the germline V gene, CDR1 is SGHRS and CDR2 is YFSETQ. CDR3 length: 13 amino acids. V was cut by 0 bases and J by 6 bases, with 9 bases left in between. The CDR3 DNA sequence: TGCGCCAGCAGCTTGGTTAGAGGGTCTGAAGCTTTCTTT. It encodes CASSLVRGSEAFF.

CDR3 region: CASSSGQSPYEQYF. CDR3 sequence (DNA): TGTGCCAGCAGCTCGGGACAGTCCCCCTACGAGCAGTACTTC. This chain connects TRBV5-4 to TRBJ2-7, with 7 bases aligning to TRBD1. The CDR3 contains 14 residues. CDR1 SGHNT and CDR2 YYREEE come from the germline V gene (reference sequence). Trimming cost V 3 bases and J 2 bases; bases outside gene matches: 5.